The present TCR beta chain was sequenced within a study of T cell responses to AZD1222 COVID-19 vaccine. Findings and caveats of the study: Of spike-specific TCRs, nearly half reportedly target regions left unmutated in variants. Repertoire sampling happened only post peak T cell response. Recipients of AZD1222 seropositive at baseline numbered only 5 to 7.

This CDR3 is built from 13 residues. CDR1 is LGHDT and CDR2 is YNNKEL in the germline V gene (reference sequence). V lost 1 base and J 4 bases, leaving 8 bases between the germline ends. In regard to this clone: The antigen remains unidentified.

TCRdb's copy holds only in-frame clones and misses some; the assay was immunoSEQ multiplex PCR. This table has about 120,000 clones, approximately 91% appearing once. The source was peripheral blood, collected on day 0 of AZD1222 vaccination. The receptor was isolated from an adult in good health. The rearrangement uses TRBV3-1 (or the pseudogene TRBV3-2) and TRBJ2-7; D gene uncertain. The CDR3 coding sequence is TGTGCCAGCAGCCAAGGAGGACGGTACGAGCAGTACTTC. It codes for CASSQGGRYEQYF.